Each of the 15 T cell receptor beta chains below was sequenced from the same sample in a study of vaccination effects on CD4 cells after COVID-19. The data were produced by immunoSEQ multiplex PCR, yet TCRdb's version contains in-frame clones alone and is incomplete. The repertoire has tens of thousands of clones, 65% to 80% of them found once; the top ten carry more than 2%. Isolating CD4+ T cells followed approximately ten days of culture. Subjects were given two BNT162b2 or mRNA-1273 vaccine doses. Antigen specificity for these receptors is unknown. The sample here was CD4+ T cells from PBMCs cultured without peptide, taken after COVID-19 vaccination. These receptor sequences come from a human donor who received a COVID-19 vaccine.

This rearrangement joins TRBV24-1 to TRBJ2-5, with D unresolved. Germline values: CDR1 KGHDR, CDR2 SFDVKD. This CDR3 spans 12 amino acids. Between the trimmed V and J ends, which lost 10 bases and 2 bases, there was a span of 10 bases. In DNA, the CDR3 is TGTGCCACTTCGGACCATCAAGAGACCCAGTACTTC. It encodes CATSDHQETQYF.

This clone was seen a single time. V is TRBV6-5 and J is TRBJ2-7, with 9 nucleotides matching TRBD1. The CDR3 runs 14 residues. CDR1 and CDR2 (germline): MNHEY, SVGAGI. With 6 bases clipped from V and 0 bases from J, the junction kept 3 bases outside the gene matches. The DNA of the CDR3 is TGTGCCAGCAGAAAGGACAGGGGCTCCTACGAGCAGTACGTC. It translates to CASRKDRGSYEQYV.

The rearrangement uses TRBV9 and TRBJ2-3, with 8 bases matching TRBD2. With V trimmed by 2 bases and J by 5 bases, 10 bases remained unmatched. CDR3 size: 16 residues. Looked up from germline, CDR1 is SGDLS and CDR2 is YYNGEE. DNA of the CDR3: TGTGCCAGCAGCGTTTCTGGCGGGGGGCTATTAGATACGCAGTATTTT. Translated, it gives CASSVSGGGLLDTQYF.

The chain links TRBV5-1 to TRBJ2-3; 10 nucleotides agree with TRBD1. V lost 0 bases to trimming and J lost 6 bases; unmatched junction nucleotides: 10. From germline, CDR1 is SGHRS and CDR2 YFSETQ. The CDR3 contains 17 residues. CDR3 loop: CASSLGTGGGLLDTQYF. DNA of the CDR3: TGCGCCAGCAGCTTGGGGACAGGGGGAGGCCTTTTGGATACGCAGTATTTT.

The chain employs TRBV5-3 and TRBJ2-7; 9 bases fit TRBD1. TRBV5-3 is marked as an open reading frame, function uncertain. The CDR3 is 10 amino acids. CDR3 sequence reads: CARSVRTGVV. Here the CDR3 DNA reads TGTGCCAGAAGCGTCCGGACAGGGGTGGTC.

The V gene is TRBV19, the J gene TRBJ2-5; 10 bases match TRBD2. The CDR3 runs 16 residues. V dropped 4 bases and J dropped 1; count of bases not matched to a gene: 6. Germline CDR1 is LNHDA and CDR2 is SQIVND (reference sequence). For the CDR3, the DNA is TGTGCCAGTAGTAGAAGCGGGGGGGCCTTCCAAGAGACCCAGTACTTC. It yields the protein CASSRSGGAFQETQYF.

The V and J genes are TRBV7-3 and TRBJ2-1; 12 bases fit TRBD1. Looked up from germline, CDR1 is SGHTA and CDR2 is FQGTGA. V shed 2 bases, J shed 6 bases, and the junction held 8 bases outside the gene matches. CDR3 size: 17 residues. CDR3 residues: CASSLQPGTGGVNEQFF. CDR3 DNA sequence: TGTGCCAGCAGCTTACAACCCGGGACAGGGGGCGTCAATGAGCAGTTCTTC.

The CDR3 DNA reads as TGTGCCAGCAGTTTAGGGACAGTTAAGTCCATATATTTT. Protein product: CASSLGTVKSIYF. This sequence joins TRBV28 and TRBJ1-3; 7 nucleotides align to TRBD1. The CDR3 is made up of 13 amino acids. From germline, CDR1 is MDHEN and CDR2 SYDVKM. After removal of 2 bases from V and 11 bases from J, the junction contained 6 bases not matched to a gene.

The chain couples TRBV7-8 to TRBJ1-5, with D maybe TRBD1 (6 bases). The V gene lost 1 base and the J gene lost 4 bases, with 14 bases spanning the gap. The germline CDR1 and CDR2 sequences are SGHVS and FQNEAQ. The CDR3 consists of 16 residues. The CDR3 DNA follows: TGTGCCAGCAGCTTAGGGCAGGGGATCTTAAATCAGCCCCAGCATTTT. It is translated as CASSLGQGILNQPQHF. Full variable domain (missing parts from reference TRBV7-8 and TRBJ1-5): GAGVSQSPRYKVAKRGQDVALRCDPISGHVSLFWYQQALGQGPEFLTYFQNEAQLDKSGLPSDRFFAERPEGSVSTLKIQRTQQEDSAVYLCASSLGQGILNQPQHFGDGTRLSIL.

V and J are TRBV9 and TRBJ1-3, with D perhaps matching TRBD1 (6 bases). Germline V gives CDR1 SGDLS, CDR2 YYNGEE. Trimming cost V 4 bases and J 3 bases, with 11 bases left between them. The CDR3 consists of 14 residues. The chain's CDR3 is CASSPRGDGNTIYF. The CDR3 nucleotides read TGTGCCAGCAGCCCCAGGGGAGATGGAAACACCATATATTTT.

This chain's CDR3 is CASSSMDPLMNTEAFF. CDR3 in DNA: TGTGCCAGCTCATCAATGGACCCCTTAATGAACACTGAAGCTTTCTTT. The rearrangement links TRBV18 to TRBJ1-1, with unresolved D. V was clipped by 5 bases and J by 0 bases, with 16 bases between them. This CDR3 has 16 residues. The germline gives CDR1 KGHSH, CDR2 LQKENI.

CDR3: CAAGQGSTDTQYF. The CDR3 DNA follows: TGTGCCGCTGGGCAGGGGAGCACAGATACGCAGTATTTT. The V gene is TRBV18, the J gene TRBJ2-3, with D possibly being TRBD1 (6 bases). The V end was cut by 11 bases, the J end by 0 bases, with 12 bases between. Per germline, CDR1 KGHSH and CDR2 LQKENI. The CDR3 totals 13 residues. Combining the CDR3 with reference TRBV18 and TRBJ2-3 gives the whole variable domain NAGVMQNPRHLVRRRGQEARLRCSPMKGHSHVYWYRQLPEEGLKFMVYLQKENIIDESGMPKERFSAEFPKEGPSILRIQQVVRGDSAAYFCAAGQGSTDTQYFGPGTRLTVL.

J is TRBJ1-1 and V is TRBV18; D gene unclear. There are 14 residues in the CDR3. V was pared by 3 bases and J by 2 bases, with 10 bases between. Germline assignment: CDR1 KGHSH and CDR2 LQKENI. The CDR3 is CASSPLTPNTEAFF. The CDR3 DNA reads TGTGCCAGCTCACCCTTGACACCCAACACTGAAGCTTTCTTT.

This rearrangement joins TRBV5-6 to TRBJ2-1; D not certain. This CDR3 is 12 amino acids long. Germline assignment: CDR1 SGHDT and CDR2 YYEEEE. V was clipped by 8 bases and J by 7 bases, with 13 bases between them. The CDR3 region is CASCREINEQFF. Written as DNA, the CDR3 is TGTGCCAGTTGCAGAGAAATTAATGAGCAGTTCTTC.

In this sample, this clone turned up a few times. The chain carries TRBV27 and TRBJ2-5, with a tentative D call TRBD1 (5 bases). The CDR3 consists of 14 residues. Germline V lookup: CDR1 MNHEY, CDR2 SMNVEV (reference sequence). The V gene lost 5 bases and the J gene lost 3 bases, with 13 bases spanning the gap. The CDR3 is CASSHFRQKETQYF. The CDR3 DNA reads TGTGCCAGCAGTCACTTCCGACAGAAAGAGACCCAGTACTTC.